This T cell receptor (beta chain) originates from a study of blood T cell repertoires in COVID-19 (dated by TCRdb to 2018 to 2020). About the full investigation: Collaborator samples came from the United States, Italy and Spain and covered acute and convalescent phases of COVID-19. The material from the prospective study consisted of cDNA or gDNA derived from T cells, B-cell-depleted T cells, or PBMCs. Subjects who had been exposed to COVID-19, were actively infected with it, or had recovered from it provided the deeply sampled blood TCRbeta repertoires that made up the dataset. The repertoires were released in a freely available public database intended as a resource for research on the immune response to SARS-CoV-2. The samples were drawn from the first 160 participants of the ongoing ImmuneRACE study and from 1,254 subjects provided by 6 global collaborators. A de-identified subject ID, COVID-19 status, age in years and sex were almost always included in the sample metadata. Where available, HLA class I and class II types were taken from metadata supplied by the sample provider and were not determined by assay-based typing.

V sheds 3 bases and J sheds 0 bases, leaving 11 bases between their ends. The CDR3 measures 16 amino acids from cysteine to phenylalanine. The retained sequence is limited to the CDR3, 48 bases, with the frame set at the first base. The immunoSEQ Assay, a bias-controlled multiplex PCR, was used to amplify TCRbeta CDR3 regions from genomic DNA. Per the source publication's procedure: Nucleated cell counts per sample were estimated from amplification of reference gene primers within the assay. Sequence reads were collapsed and filtered to measure the absolute abundance of every unique TCRbeta CDR3 rearrangement. For each sample, productive Simpson clonality was calculated as the square root of Simpson's diversity index over productive rearrangements. Sourced from immuneACCESS, this table was stored by TCRdb with only in-frame sequences that have V and J called. A share of the clones is absent; for the studies checked, an unresolved V gene accounts for under half, and the remainder has no known explanation. That table furnishes V, J and clone size, whereas the DNA furnished D and trimming. The sample includes 200,000 to 250,000 clones, with 83% observed a single time. The ten largest clones capture 1.3% of the sample.

Comment on this clone: Its antigen is not yet known. Within one base of it there is no much larger clone, and no base qualities were kept.

One collaborating source in Seattle enrolled patients while the patients were actively infected and followed the patients over time throughout the course of disease. Each collaborating institution followed its own protocols to collect whole blood in K2EDTA tubes. For TCRbeta analysis, collaborator samples were shipped as frozen whole blood, as isolated PBMCs, or as DNA extracted from either sample type. The research as a whole found: The amount of clinical and demographic metadata varied by source and participant and was provided uncurated.

The rearrangement combines TRBV23-1 with TRBJ1-4; the D gene remains uncertain. TRBV23-1 is an open reading frame whose function is uncertain. Sequencing was done on a sample of peripheral blood. The TCR was taken from a woman between 25 and 40 years old with COVID-19, enrolled during active disease. In nucleotide form, the sequence is TGCGCCAGCAGTCAGTTCAACATTGCAACTAATGAAAAACTGTTTTTT. It translates as CASSQFNIATNEKLFF.